These 5 T cell receptor beta chains were all obtained from the same sample, sequenced in a study of blood T cell repertoires in COVID-19. Assay used: immunoSEQ multiplex PCR; TCRdb lists only in-frame clones, some missing. The sample records hundreds of thousands of clones, about 90% being singletons. The sequenced material came from peripheral blood. These receptors originate from a woman aged 45-59 years with COVID-19, enrolled during active disease.

The chain combines TRBV3-1 (or the pseudogene TRBV3-2) with TRBJ2-1; TRBD1 agrees at 8 bases. V was pared by 7 bases and J by 6 bases, with 20 bases of the junction left unmatched. Per germline, CDR1 LGHDT and CDR2 YNNKEL (reference sequence). The CDR3 is made up of 18 amino acids. The CDR3 region is CASTNLNTAGQASNEQFF. DNA of the CDR3: TGTGCCAGCACAAACCTAAACACCGCGGGACAGGCGTCCAATGAGCAGTTCTTC.

The chain links TRBV7-2 to TRBJ2-1; 7 bases map to TRBD2. CDR3 length: 13 residues. Germline V lookup: CDR1 SGHTA, CDR2 FQGNSA. V was pared by 5 bases and J by 6 bases, with 4 bases of the junction left unmatched. For the CDR3, the DNA is TGTGCCAGCAGCGTAGGACTAGGCAATGAGCAGTTCTTC. It codes for CASSVGLGNEQFF.

The chain is built from TRBV6-5 and TRBJ2-2, with 7 bases matching TRBD2. This CDR3 has 15 amino acids. With 5 bases clipped from V and 1 base from J, the junction kept 4 bases outside the gene matches. The germline gives CDR1 MNHEY, CDR2 SVGAGI. This CDR3 reads CASSPWEGNTGELFF. The CDR3 DNA sequence: TGTGCCAGCAGTCCATGGGAGGGGAACACCGGGGAGCTGTTTTTT.

V gene TRBV30 combines with J gene TRBJ1-2; 7 nucleotides agree with TRBD1. The ends lost 0 bases at V and 8 bases at J; junction bases unmatched: 9. Germline CDR1 reads GTSNPN; CDR2 reads SVGIG (reference sequence). The CDR3 loop spans 14 amino acids. CDR3 region: CAWSVPPGGRGYTF. Written as DNA, the CDR3 is TGTGCCTGGAGTGTACCCCCAGGGGGGAGAGGCTACACCTTC. The full variable domain, with the rest looked up from reference TRBV30 and TRBJ1-2, is SQTIHQWPATLVQPVGSPLSLECTVEGTSNPNLYWYRQAAGRGLQLLFYSVGIGQISSEVPQNLSASRPQDRQFILSSKKLLLSDSGFYLCAWSVPPGGRGYTFGSGTRLTVV.

The V and J genes are TRBV7-9 and TRBJ2-1, with 7 bases lining up with TRBD2. The CDR3 runs to 17 residues. Germline CDR1 and CDR2: SEHNR and FQNEAQ (reference sequence). The J segment lost 6 bases and the V segment lost 0 bases, leaving 11 bases of the junction unmatched. The CDR3 DNA reads as TGTGCCAGCAGCTTAGCAACGGGAGGTAGGGTGGCCAATGAGCAGTTCTTC. It yields the protein CASSLATGGRVANEQFF.